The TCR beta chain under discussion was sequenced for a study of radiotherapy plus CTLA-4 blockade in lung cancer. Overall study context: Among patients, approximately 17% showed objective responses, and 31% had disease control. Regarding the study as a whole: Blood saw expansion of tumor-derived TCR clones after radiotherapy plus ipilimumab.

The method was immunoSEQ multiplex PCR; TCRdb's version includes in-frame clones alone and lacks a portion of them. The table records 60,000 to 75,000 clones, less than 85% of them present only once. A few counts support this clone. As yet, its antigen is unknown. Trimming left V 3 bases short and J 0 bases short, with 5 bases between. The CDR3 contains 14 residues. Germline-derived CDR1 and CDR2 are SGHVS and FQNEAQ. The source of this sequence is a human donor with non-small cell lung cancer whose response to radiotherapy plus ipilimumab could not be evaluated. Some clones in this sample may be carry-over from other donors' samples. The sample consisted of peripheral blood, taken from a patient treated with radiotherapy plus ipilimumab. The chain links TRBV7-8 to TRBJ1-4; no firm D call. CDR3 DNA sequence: TGTGCCAGCAGCTTCCGGTCAACTAATGAAAAACTGTTTTTT. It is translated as CASSFRSTNEKLFF. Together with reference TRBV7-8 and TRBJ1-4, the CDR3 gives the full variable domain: GAGVSQSPRYKVAKRGQDVALRCDPISGHVSLFWYQQALGQGPEFLTYFQNEAQLDKSGLPSDRFFAERPEGSVSTLKIQRTQQEDSAVYLCASSFRSTNEKLFFGSGTQLSVL.